These 8 T cell receptor beta chains share one sample of origin, sequenced in a study of T-cell reconstitution after alpha-beta-depleted transplantation in children. The TCRbeta library incorporated unique molecular identifiers. TCRdb reprocessed the PCR reads via MiXCR and lists one record per CDR3 protein. Here the sample spans around 360,000 distinct CDR3 sequences, about 9.3% being singletons. The sequences come from PBMCs from the stem cell graft donor, collected from the stem cell graft. These receptors were collected from a human donor who donated a stem cell graft to a child with acute lymphoblastic leukemia.

Details on this clonotype: This clone may be a read error of a much larger clone one base away. The chain employs TRBV20-1 and TRBJ2-7; 12 nucleotides match TRBD1. The CDR3 spans 16 residues. The germline CDR1 and CDR2 sequences are DFQATT and SNEGSKA (reference sequence). The CDR3 DNA is TGCTGTGCTTCCGGGGGGACAGGGGGCTTCCCTTACGAGCAGTACTTC. Its protein product is CCASGGTGGFPYEQYF.

The chain uses TRBV5-1 and TRBJ2-4; perhaps TRBD1 as D (6 bases). The germline gives CDR1 SGHRS, CDR2 YFSETQ. With 1 base removed from V and 8 bases from J, the gap between germline ends came to 16 bases. This CDR3 contains 15 residues. Here the CDR3 reads CASSLQQGVAYIQYF. As DNA, the CDR3 is TGCGCCAGCAGCTTGCAACAGGGAGTCGCTTACATTCAGTACTTC.

The V call is TRBV29-1, the J call TRBJ2-3, with 8 bases lining up with TRBD1. The CDR3 length is 16 residues. CDR1 is SQVTM and CDR2 is ANQGSEA in the germline V gene. The V segment lost 5 bases and the J segment 1 base; nucleotides outside the gene matches: 11. CDR3 coding DNA: TGCAGCGTTTCCGTCCACAGGGGGTTTGGCACAGATACGCAGTATTTT. Amino acids: CSVSVHRGFGTDTQYF.

This clonotype was found a few times. The chain has TRBV6-1 and TRBJ1-1, with D unresolved. The CDR3 is 12 residues long. Germline V lookup: CDR1 MNHNS, CDR2 SASEGT. The V and J ends lost 10 bases and 1 base respectively, with 10 bases between them. CDR3 residues: CAIVAPNTEAFF. The CDR3 DNA is TGTGCCATTGTAGCCCCGAACACTGAAGCTTTCTTT.

About this clonotype: This may be a read error: a much more frequent sequence differs by one nucleotide. The chain employs TRBV5-1 and TRBJ1-5; maybe TRBD1 (6 bases). The CDR3 consists of 15 residues. V dropped 0 bases and J dropped 7 bases, with 14 bases sitting between them. CDR1 and CDR2 (germline): SGHRS, YFSETQ. CDR3 coding DNA: TGCGCCAGCAGCTTGGCGGGGGCCGAATGCCAGCCCCAGCATTTT. It encodes CASSLAGAECQPQHF.

The rearrangement links TRBV4-1 to TRBJ2-1; 7 bases line up with TRBD2. Germline CDR1 and CDR2: MGHRA and YSYEKL. Losses at the gene ends were 1 base for V and 8 bases for J; bases not matched to a gene: 2. The CDR3 runs 13 residues. The CDR3 sequence is CASSQVTSDEQFF. CDR3 nucleotide sequence: TGCGCCAGCAGCCAAGTAACTAGCGATGAGCAGTTCTTC.

This clonotype was picked up many times. Written as DNA, the CDR3 is TGTGCCAGCAGCCAAGGTACGAATACGCAGTATTTT. It translates to CASSQGTNTQYF. The rearrangement links TRBV4-2 to TRBJ2-3, with D uncertain. The germline CDR1 and CDR2 sequences are LGHNA and YNFKEQ. CDR3 length: 12 residues. The V end lost 1 base, the J end lost 7 bases, and 6 bases lay between the germline ends.

This clonotype was recorded many times. The chain couples TRBV7-8 to TRBJ1-5, with a weak D call TRBD1 (6 bases). The ends were cut back, 6 bases at V and 1 base at J, with 13 bases in the middle. The CDR3 is 15 amino acids. The germline CDR1 and CDR2 sequences are SGHVS and FQNEAQ. CDR3 in DNA: TGTGCCAGCAGGCCAGGGGAGCTAAGCAATCAGCCCCAGCATTTT. Translating gives CASRPGELSNQPQHF.